What follows are 21 T cell receptor beta chains derived from one specimen sequenced in a study of Ad26.COV2.S vaccination and SARS-CoV-2 variants. This table comes from immunoSEQ multiplex PCR, and its TCRdb copy is limited to in-frame clones, with some not included. The table has 350,000 to 400,000 clones, 88% seen once. The sample's treatment: 19 received Ad26.COV2.S at low or high dose, single or two shots; roughly five received placebo; per-sample allocation not given. Sampling took place 63 days after the first vaccine or placebo injection. The source was peripheral blood, collected in a trial of Ad26.COV2.S vaccine versus placebo. The receptors originated from a person aged 18-60 years who received the Ad26.COV2.S COVID-19 vaccine or a placebo.

In its sample, this clone was seen a few times. Within the sample, other DNA sequences also encode this same CDR3. The V gene is TRBV4-1, the J gene TRBJ2-5; D unresolved. The germline V gene encodes CDR1 MGHRA and CDR2 YSYEKL. The CDR3 spans 13 residues. V was pared by 1 base and J by 5 bases, with 8 bases between. This CDR3 reads CASSQVHRETQYF. For the CDR3, the DNA is TGCGCCAGCAGCCAAGTGCACCGGGAGACCCAGTACTTC.

The chain uses TRBV10-3 and TRBJ2-1, with D unresolved. Trimming left V 4 bases short and J 1 base short, with 11 bases between. CDR1 and CDR2 from the germline V gene are ENHRY and SYGVKD. The CDR3 is made up of 15 amino acids. This CDR3 is CAISVNRASYNEQFF. In DNA, the CDR3 is TGTGCCATCAGTGTTAACAGAGCATCCTACAATGAGCAGTTCTTC.

The chain has TRBV7-9 and TRBJ2-7, with D tentatively TRBD1 or TRBD2 (7 bases each). This CDR3 has 16 residues. From germline, CDR1 is SEHNR and CDR2 FQNEAQ (reference sequence). V gave up 1 base and J gave up 0 bases, with 13 bases separating them. For the CDR3, the DNA is TGTGCCAGCAGCTTAGAGGGAGGGGGCGTCTCCTACGAGCAGTACTTC. Its protein is CASSLEGGGVSYEQYF. Full variable domain (missing parts from reference TRBV7-9 and TRBJ2-7): DTGVSQNPRHKITKRGQNVTFRCDPISEHNRLYWYRQTLGQGPEFLTYFQNEAQLEKSRLLSDRFSAERPKGSFSTLEIQRTEQGDSAMYLCASSLEGGGVSYEQYFGPGTRLTVT.

This sequence joins TRBV13 and TRBJ2-1, with 9 bases that match TRBD1. This CDR3 is built from 13 residues. Unmatched junction bases numbered 4, after V lost 5 bases and J lost 8 bases. Per germline, CDR1 PRHDT and CDR2 FYEKMQ (reference sequence). Here the CDR3 DNA reads TGTGCCAGCAGCCAGACAGGGGGGCATGAGCAGTTCTTC. Amino acids: CASSQTGGHEQFF.

This sequence joins TRBV12-3 or TRBV12-4 and TRBJ1-2; D gene ambiguous. CDR3 length: 13 amino acids. Trimming left V 7 bases short and J 8 bases short, with 17 bases between. The CDR3 is CASTYSRVGGYTF. CDR3 DNA sequence: TGTGCCAGCACCTACTCGCGGGTCGGGGGCTACACCTTC.

The sample holds many counts of this clone. This rearrangement joins TRBV5-1 to TRBJ1-1, with unresolved D. The CDR3 spans 12 residues. In germline, CDR1 is SGHRS, CDR2 YFSETQ. Trimming pared 5 bases from V and 2 bases from J, leaving 7 bases between. The CDR3 DNA sequence: TGCGCCAGCAGTTCAGGAAACACTGAAGCTTTCTTT. This translates into CASSSGNTEAFF.

The chain links TRBV13 to TRBJ2-5; 12 bases line up with TRBD2. V trimming: 3 bases; J trimming: 5 bases; junction bases outside the gene matches: 4. The CDR3 consists of 15 residues. Germline-derived CDR1 and CDR2 are PRHDT and FYEKMQ (reference sequence). The CDR3 protein is CASSFSSGGAETQYF. The CDR3, as DNA: TGTGCCAGCAGCTTTTCTAGCGGGGGGGCGGAGACCCAGTACTTC.

The J gene is TRBJ2-2, the V gene TRBV11-2, with TRBD1 identical over 9 bases. The CDR3 extends over 14 amino acids. The germline gives CDR1 SGHAT, CDR2 FQNNGV. J lost 7 bases, V lost 5 bases, and 5 bases had no gene match. CDR3 region: CASSGQGFVGELFF. CDR3 coding DNA: TGTGCCAGCAGCGGACAGGGGTTCGTCGGGGAGCTGTTTTTT.

The V call is TRBV27, the J call TRBJ2-2; D is uncertain. The CDR3 totals 17 residues. V lost 3 bases, J lost 7 bases, and 21 bases lay in between. The germline gives CDR1 MNHEY, CDR2 SMNVEV (reference sequence). The CDR3 spells CASSFRPGPDLGGELFF. The DNA of the CDR3 is TGTGCCAGCAGTTTTAGGCCCGGACCTGACCTGGGCGGGGAGCTGTTTTTT.

V is TRBV6-1 and J is TRBJ1-1, with D tentatively TRBD1 (5 bases). CDR3 size: 13 residues. V dropped 3 bases and J dropped 4 bases, with 9 bases sitting between them. Germline V gives CDR1 MNHNS, CDR2 SASEGT. The CDR3 bases are TGTGCCAGCAGTGATTCGGGGGGCACTGAAGCTTTCTTT. Protein sequence: CASSDSGGTEAFF.

This chain uses TRBV5-1 with TRBJ1-2; TRBD1 agrees at 8 bases. Germline assignment: CDR1 SGHRS and CDR2 YFSETQ. The CDR3 spans 14 residues. V shed 4 bases and J 3 bases; nucleotides not matched to a gene: 5. The CDR3 spells CASSVDRADYGYTF. Written as DNA, the CDR3 is TGCGCCAGCAGCGTGGACAGGGCGGACTATGGCTACACCTTC.

V gene TRBV6-4 combines with J gene TRBJ2-3, with 12 bases that match TRBD1. J gave up 5 bases and V 6 bases, and 6 bases lay outside the gene matches. Germline-derived CDR1 and CDR2 are MRHNA and SNTAGT. This CDR3 spans 15 amino acids. CDR3 nucleotides: TGTGCCAGCAGCCCGGGACAGGGGGCCGGAGATACGCAGTATTTT. Amino acid sequence: CASSPGQGAGDTQYF.

This rearrangement joins TRBV30 to TRBJ1-6, with D possibly being TRBD1 (5 bases). Trimming took off 2 bases at V and 10 bases at J, with 18 bases between the two ends. This CDR3 region has 15 residues. Per the germline V gene, CDR1 is GTSNPN and CDR2 is SVGIG (reference sequence). CDR3 nucleotide sequence: TGTGCCTGGAGTACCTTAAGGGGACGTAGATCACCCCTCCACTTT. It specifies CAWSTLRGRRSPLHF.

The chain recombines TRBV4-1 with TRBJ2-2; 8 nucleotides match TRBD1. Germline V gene sequence: CDR1 MGHRA, CDR2 YSYEKL. Trimming cost V 3 bases and J 5 bases; bases outside gene matches: 8. The CDR3 is 16 residues long. The DNA for the CDR3 is TGCGCCAGCAGCCACGCCGAGGACAGGGCTACCGGGGAGCTGTTTTTT. Translated, it gives CASSHAEDRATGELFF.

The chain carries TRBV6-5 and TRBJ2-2, with 8 bases lining up with TRBD1. Germline V gene sequence: CDR1 MNHEY, CDR2 SVGAGI. With 5 bases clipped from V and 7 bases from J, the junction kept 6 bases outside the gene matches. The CDR3 contains 14 residues. The CDR3 protein is CASSRTGTGGELFF. CDR3 coding DNA: TGTGCCAGCAGTCGAACCGGGACAGGCGGGGAGCTGTTTTTT.

The genes are TRBV7-9 and TRBJ2-3; a possible D gene is TRBD1 (6 bases). Germline V gene sequence: CDR1 SEHNR, CDR2 FQNEAQ (reference sequence). The V gene lost 1 base and the J gene lost 3 bases, with 14 bases spanning the gap. The CDR3 contains 16 residues. CDR3 residues: CASSLVDSPGTDTQYF. In nucleotides, the CDR3 is TGTGCCAGCAGCTTAGTGGACAGCCCGGGAACAGATACGCAGTATTTT.

The chain has TRBV18 and TRBJ1-5; 10 nucleotides line up with TRBD1. The CDR3 extends over 14 amino acids. V lost 3 bases to trimming and J lost 6 bases; unmatched junction nucleotides: 2. The germline CDR1 and CDR2 sequences are KGHSH and LQKENI. The CDR3 loop reads CASSPTGGVQPQHF. CDR3 in DNA: TGTGCCAGCTCACCGACAGGGGGCGTTCAGCCCCAGCATTTT.

V and J are TRBV27 and TRBJ1-4; D may be TRBD1 (5 bases). This CDR3 contains 14 residues. Trimming removed 5 bases at V and 7 bases at J, with 14 bases between. CDR1 and CDR2 from the germline V gene are MNHEY and SMNVEV (reference sequence). The CDR3 DNA is TGTGCCAGCAGTACGGGGCCGAGGAGTGAAAAACTGTTTTTT. It encodes CASSTGPRSEKLFF.

This chain links TRBV5-1 with TRBJ2-7; TRBD1 matches at 11 bases. The CDR3 is 16 amino acids. V dropped 5 bases and J dropped 3; count of bases not matched to a gene: 10. Looked up from germline, CDR1 is SGHRS and CDR2 is YFSETQ. The DNA for the CDR3 is TGCGCCAGCAGTCCGGGACAGGGGGTTTTTTTCTACGAGCAGTACTTC. It yields the protein CASSPGQGVFFYEQYF.

This clone was recorded once. The chain carries TRBV19 and TRBJ1-2; D unclear. This CDR3 has 15 amino acids. Germline CDR1 LNHDA, CDR2 SQIVND (reference sequence). Deletions cut 6 bases from V and 4 bases from J, with 18 bases between. This CDR3 is CASRTRKRIGYGYTF. Written as DNA, the CDR3 is TGTGCCAGTAGGACACGAAAAAGGATCGGCTATGGCTACACCTTC.

Comment on this clone: Other DNA sequences in the same sample also yield this CDR3. V is TRBV7-6 and J is TRBJ2-2, with D unresolved. Germline-derived CDR1 and CDR2 are SGHVS and FNYEAQ. The CDR3 is made up of 14 amino acids. Deletions cut 1 base from V and 2 bases from J, with 5 bases between. The CDR3 DNA reads TGTGCCAGCAGCTTAGGGGGTAACACCGGGGAGCTGTTTTTT. This translates into CASSLGGNTGELFF.